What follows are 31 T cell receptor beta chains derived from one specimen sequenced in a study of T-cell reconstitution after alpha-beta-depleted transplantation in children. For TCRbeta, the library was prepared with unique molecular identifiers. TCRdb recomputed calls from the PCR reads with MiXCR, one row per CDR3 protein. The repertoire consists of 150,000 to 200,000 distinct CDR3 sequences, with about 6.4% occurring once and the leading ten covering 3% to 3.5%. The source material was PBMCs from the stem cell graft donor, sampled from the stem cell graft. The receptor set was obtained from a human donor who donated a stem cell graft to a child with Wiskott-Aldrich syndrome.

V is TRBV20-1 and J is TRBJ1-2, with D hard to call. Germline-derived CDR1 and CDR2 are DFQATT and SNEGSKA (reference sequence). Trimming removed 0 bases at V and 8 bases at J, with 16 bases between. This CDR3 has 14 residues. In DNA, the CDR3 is TGCAGTGCTAGAGATTTACCCGGAGGGAGCGGCTACACCTTC. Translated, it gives CSARDLPGGSGYTF.

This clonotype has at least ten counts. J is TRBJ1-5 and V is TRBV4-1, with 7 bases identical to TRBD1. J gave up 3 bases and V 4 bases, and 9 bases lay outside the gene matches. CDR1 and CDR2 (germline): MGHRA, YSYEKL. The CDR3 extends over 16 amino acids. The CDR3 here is CASSLRGLGTNQPQHF. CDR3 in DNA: TGCGCCAGCAGCCTAAGGGGGCTCGGAACCAATCAGCCCCAGCATTTT.

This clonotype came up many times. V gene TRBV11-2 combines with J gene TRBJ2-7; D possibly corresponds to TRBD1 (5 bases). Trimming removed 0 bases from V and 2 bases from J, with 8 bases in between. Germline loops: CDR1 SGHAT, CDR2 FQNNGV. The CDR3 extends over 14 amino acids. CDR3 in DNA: TGTGCCAGCAGCTTAGAAGGGGTCACCTACGAGCAGTACTTC. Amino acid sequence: CASSLEGVTYEQYF.

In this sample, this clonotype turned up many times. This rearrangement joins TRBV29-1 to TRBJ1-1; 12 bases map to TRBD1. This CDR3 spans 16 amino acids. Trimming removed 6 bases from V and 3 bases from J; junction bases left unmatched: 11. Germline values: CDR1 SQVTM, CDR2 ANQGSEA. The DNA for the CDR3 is TGCAGCGTGGTGGGGGACAGGGGGCGCGTGTACACTGAAGCTTTCTTT. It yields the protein CSVVGDRGRVYTEAFF.

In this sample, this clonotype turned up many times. For the CDR3, the DNA is TGCAGCGTTGAAGGGAGCTCCTACGAGCAGTACTTC. Its translation is CSVEGSSYEQYF. This rearrangement joins TRBV29-1 to TRBJ2-7; no clear D. Germline values: CDR1 SQVTM, CDR2 ANQGSEA. The CDR3 extends over 12 amino acids. Trimming stripped 1 base from V and 0 bases from J, with 4 bases between.

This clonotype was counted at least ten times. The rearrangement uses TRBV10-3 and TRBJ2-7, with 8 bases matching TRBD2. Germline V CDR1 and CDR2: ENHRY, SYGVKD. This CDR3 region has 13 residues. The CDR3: CAHRAGDSYEQYF. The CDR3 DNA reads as TGTGCGCACCGAGCGGGGGACTCCTACGAGCAGTACTTC.

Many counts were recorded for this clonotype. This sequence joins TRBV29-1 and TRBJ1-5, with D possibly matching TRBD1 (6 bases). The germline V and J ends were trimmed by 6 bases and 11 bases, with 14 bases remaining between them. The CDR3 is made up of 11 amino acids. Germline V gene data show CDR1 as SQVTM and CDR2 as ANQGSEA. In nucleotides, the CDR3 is TGCAGCGTATCTTTTGGACAGTCCCAGCATTTT. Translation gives CSVSFGQSQHF.

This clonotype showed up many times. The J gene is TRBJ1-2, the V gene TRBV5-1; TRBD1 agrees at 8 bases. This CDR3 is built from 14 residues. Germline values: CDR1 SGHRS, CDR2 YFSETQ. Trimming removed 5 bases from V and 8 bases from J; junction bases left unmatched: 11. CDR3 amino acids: CASSRDTGGEGYTF. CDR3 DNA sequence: TGCGCCAGCAGTCGCGATACAGGGGGAGAAGGCTACACCTTC. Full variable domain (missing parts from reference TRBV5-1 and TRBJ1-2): KAGVTQTPRYLIKTRGQQVTLSCSPISGHRSVSWYQQTPGQGLQFLFEYFSETQRNKGNFPGRFSGRQFSNSRSEMNVSTLELGDSALYLCASSRDTGGEGYTFGSGTRLTVV.

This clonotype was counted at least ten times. In nucleotides, the CDR3 is TGTGCCAGCAGCCGAGGGACGGCTTCCTACGAGCAGTACTTC. This translates into CASSRGTASYEQYF. The chain couples TRBV6-1 to TRBJ2-7, with D perhaps assigned TRBD1 or TRBD2 (5 bases each). Germline-derived CDR1 and CDR2 are MNHNS and SASEGT. V was cut by 6 bases and J by 1 base, with 13 bases left in between. The CDR3 extends over 14 amino acids.

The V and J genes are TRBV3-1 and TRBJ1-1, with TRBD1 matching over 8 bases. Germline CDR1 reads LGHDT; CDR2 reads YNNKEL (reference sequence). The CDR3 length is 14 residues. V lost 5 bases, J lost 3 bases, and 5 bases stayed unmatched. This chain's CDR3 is CASSTRTGYTEAFF. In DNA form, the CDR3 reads TGTGCCAGCAGCACGCGGACAGGGTACACTGAAGCTTTCTTT.

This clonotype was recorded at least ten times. The CDR3 is CASSLGQGVYYEQYF. CDR3 nucleotides: TGTGCCAGCAGCTTGGGACAGGGGGTTTATTACGAGCAGTACTTC. The rearrangement joins TRBV11-2 to TRBJ2-7; 11 bases align to TRBD1. V lost 3 bases and J lost 4; bases outside the gene matches: 5. The CDR3 runs 15 residues. Looked up from germline, CDR1 is SGHAT and CDR2 is FQNNGV.

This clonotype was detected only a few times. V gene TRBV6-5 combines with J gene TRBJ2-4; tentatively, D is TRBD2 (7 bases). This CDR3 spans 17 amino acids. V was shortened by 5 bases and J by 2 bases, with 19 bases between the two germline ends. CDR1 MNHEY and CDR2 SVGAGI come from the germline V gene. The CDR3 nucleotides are TGTGCCAGCAGTCTAGGGGGGGGAGCTGGGTCCAAAAACATTCAGTACTTC. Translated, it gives CASSLGGGAGSKNIQYF.

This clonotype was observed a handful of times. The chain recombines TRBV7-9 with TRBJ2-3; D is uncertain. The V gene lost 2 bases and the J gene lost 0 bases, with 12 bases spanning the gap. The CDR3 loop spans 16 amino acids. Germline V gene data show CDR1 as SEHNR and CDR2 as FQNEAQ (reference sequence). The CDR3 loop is CASSLSKEASTDTQYF. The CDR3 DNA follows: TGTGCCAGCAGCTTATCTAAGGAAGCTAGCACAGATACGCAGTATTTT.

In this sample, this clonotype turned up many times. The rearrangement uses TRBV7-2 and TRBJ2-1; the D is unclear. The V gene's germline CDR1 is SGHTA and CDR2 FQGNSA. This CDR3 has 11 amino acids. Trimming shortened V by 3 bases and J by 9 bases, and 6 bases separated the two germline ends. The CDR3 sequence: CASSFTSEQFF. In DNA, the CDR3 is TGTGCCAGCAGCTTTACCAGTGAGCAGTTCTTC. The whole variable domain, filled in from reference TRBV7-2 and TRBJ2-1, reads GAGVSQSPSNKVTEKGKDVELRCDPISGHTALYWYRQSLGQGLEFLIYFQGNSAPDKSGLPSDRFSAERTGGSVSTLTIQRTQQEDSAVYLCASSFTSEQFFGPGTRLTVL.

The CDR3 spells CASSDTGGRNEQYF. The CDR3 nucleotides are TGTGCCAGCAGTGATACAGGAGGCCGGAACGAGCAGTACTTC. V usage is TRBV25-1 and J usage is TRBJ2-7; TRBD1 or TRBD2 may be the D gene (5 bases each). This CDR3 region has 14 residues. Per the germline V gene, CDR1 is MGHDK and CDR2 is SYGVNS. Trimming took 3 bases from V and 5 from J, leaving 14 bases between them.

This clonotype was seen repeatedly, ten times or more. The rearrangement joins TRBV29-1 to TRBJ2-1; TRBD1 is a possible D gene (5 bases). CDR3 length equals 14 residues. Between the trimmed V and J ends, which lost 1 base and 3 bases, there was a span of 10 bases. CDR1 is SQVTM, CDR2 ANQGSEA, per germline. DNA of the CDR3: TGCAGCGTTGAAGGCTGGCAGGGCTACAATGAGCAGTTCTTC. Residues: CSVEGWQGYNEQFF.

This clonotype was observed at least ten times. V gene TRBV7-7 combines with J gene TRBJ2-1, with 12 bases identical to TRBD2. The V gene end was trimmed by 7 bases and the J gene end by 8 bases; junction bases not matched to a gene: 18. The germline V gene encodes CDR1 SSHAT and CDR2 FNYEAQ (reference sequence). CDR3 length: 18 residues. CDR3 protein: CASKGRSLAGGAYHEQFF. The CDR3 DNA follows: TGTGCCAGCAAAGGAAGGTCGCTAGCGGGAGGGGCTTATCATGAGCAGTTCTTC.

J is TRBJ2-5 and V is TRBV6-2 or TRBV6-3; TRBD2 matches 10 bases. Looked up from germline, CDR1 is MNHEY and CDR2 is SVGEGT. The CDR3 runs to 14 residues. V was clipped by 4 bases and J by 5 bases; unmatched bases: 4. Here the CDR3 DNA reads TGTGCCAGCAGTTCCGGGACTAGCGTGGAGACCCAGTACTTC. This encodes CASSSGTSVETQYF.

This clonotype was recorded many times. In DNA, the CDR3 is TGTGCCAGCAGCTTAGTACAGGGGAAGAATGAGCAGTTCTTC. Its protein product is CASSLVQGKNEQFF. The V call is TRBV7-2, the J call TRBJ2-1, with 7 bases fitting TRBD1. The ends lost 1 base at V and 7 bases at J; junction bases unmatched: 4. Germline CDR1 and CDR2: SGHTA and FQGNSA. The CDR3 length is 14 residues.

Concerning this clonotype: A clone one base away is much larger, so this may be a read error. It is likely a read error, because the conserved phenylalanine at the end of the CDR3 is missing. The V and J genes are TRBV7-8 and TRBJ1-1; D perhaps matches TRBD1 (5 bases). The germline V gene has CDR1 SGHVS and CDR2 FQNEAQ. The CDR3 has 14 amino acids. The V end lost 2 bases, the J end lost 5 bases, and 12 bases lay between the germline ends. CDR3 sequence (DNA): TGTGCCAGCAGCTTACGGCAGGGTAGGACTGAAGCTTTCTTA. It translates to CASSLRQGRTEAFL.

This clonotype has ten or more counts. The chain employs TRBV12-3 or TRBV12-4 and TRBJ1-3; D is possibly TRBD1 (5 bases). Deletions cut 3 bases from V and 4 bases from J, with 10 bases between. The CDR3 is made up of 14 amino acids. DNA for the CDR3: TGTGCCAGCAGTTTCCCGGGGCTCGGAAACACCATATATTTT. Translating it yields CASSFPGLGNTIYF.

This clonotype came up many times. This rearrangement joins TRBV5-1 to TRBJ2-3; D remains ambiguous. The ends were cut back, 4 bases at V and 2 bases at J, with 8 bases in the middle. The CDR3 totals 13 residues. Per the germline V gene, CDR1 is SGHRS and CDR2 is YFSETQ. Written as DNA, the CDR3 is TGCGCCAGCAGCCCCGGATACACAGATACGCAGTATTTT. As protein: CASSPGYTDTQYF.

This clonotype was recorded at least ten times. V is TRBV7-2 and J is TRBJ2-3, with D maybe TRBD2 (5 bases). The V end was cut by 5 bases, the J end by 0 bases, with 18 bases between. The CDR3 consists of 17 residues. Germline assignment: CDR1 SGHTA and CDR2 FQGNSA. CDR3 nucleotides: TGTGCCAGCAGCCCCCGAGTTGCGAGCGGTAGCACAGATACGCAGTATTTT. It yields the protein CASSPRVASGSTDTQYF.

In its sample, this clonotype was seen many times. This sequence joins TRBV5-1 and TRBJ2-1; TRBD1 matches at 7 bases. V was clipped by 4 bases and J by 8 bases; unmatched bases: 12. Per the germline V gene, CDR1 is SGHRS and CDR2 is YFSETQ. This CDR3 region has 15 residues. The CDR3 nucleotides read TGCGCCAGCAGCCCTGACAGGGTTCGGTACGATGAGCAGTTCTTC. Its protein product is CASSPDRVRYDEQFF.

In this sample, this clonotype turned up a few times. The CDR3 bases are TGTGCCAGCAGTGGTAACTCTGGAAACACCATATATTTT. This encodes CASSGNSGNTIYF. This chain uses TRBV2 with TRBJ1-3; D not resolved. CDR3 size: 13 residues. V was pared by 4 bases and J by 0 bases, with 4 bases between. The V gene's germline CDR1 is SNHLY and CDR2 FYNNEI. The variable domain in full, with the rest retrieved from reference TRBV2 and TRBJ1-3, is EPEVTQTPSHQVTQMGQEVILRCVPISNHLYFYWYRQILGQKVEFLVSFYNNEISEKSEIFDDQFSVERPDGSNFTLKIRSTKLEDSAMYFCASSGNSGNTIYFGEGSWLTVV.

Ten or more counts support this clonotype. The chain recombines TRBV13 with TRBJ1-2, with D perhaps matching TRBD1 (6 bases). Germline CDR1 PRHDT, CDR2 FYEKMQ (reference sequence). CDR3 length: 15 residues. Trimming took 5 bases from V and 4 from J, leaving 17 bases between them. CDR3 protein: CASSPGQTSRYGYTF. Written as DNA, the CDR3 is TGTGCCAGCAGCCCGGGACAAACCTCCCGCTATGGCTACACCTTC.

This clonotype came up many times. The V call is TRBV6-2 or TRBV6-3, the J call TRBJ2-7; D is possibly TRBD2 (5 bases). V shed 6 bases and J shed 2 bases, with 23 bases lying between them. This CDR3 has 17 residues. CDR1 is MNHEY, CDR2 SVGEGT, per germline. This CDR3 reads CASSDIGDRSTPYEQYF. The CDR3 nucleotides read TGTGCCAGCAGCGATATCGGGGATCGAAGCACACCCTACGAGCAGTACTTC.

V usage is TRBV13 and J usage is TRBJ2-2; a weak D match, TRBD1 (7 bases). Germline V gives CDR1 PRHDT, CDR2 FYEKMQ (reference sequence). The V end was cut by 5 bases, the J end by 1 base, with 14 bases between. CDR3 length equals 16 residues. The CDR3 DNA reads TGTGCCAGCAGCATAGACAGGGAGGTGAACACCGGGGAGCTGTTTTTT. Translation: CASSIDREVNTGELFF.

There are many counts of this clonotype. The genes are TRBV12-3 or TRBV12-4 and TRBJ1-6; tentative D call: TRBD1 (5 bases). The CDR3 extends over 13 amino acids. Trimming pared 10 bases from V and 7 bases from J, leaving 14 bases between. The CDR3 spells CAISQAGNSPLHF. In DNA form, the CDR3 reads TGTGCCATCTCACAGGCGGGGAATTCACCCCTCCACTTT.

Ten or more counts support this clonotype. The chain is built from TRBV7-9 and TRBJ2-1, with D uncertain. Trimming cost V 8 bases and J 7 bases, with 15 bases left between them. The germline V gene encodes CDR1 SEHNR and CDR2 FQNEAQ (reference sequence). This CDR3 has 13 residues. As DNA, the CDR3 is TGTGCCAGCGGGTCGAACGATTGGAATGAGCAGTTCTTC. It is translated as CASGSNDWNEQFF.

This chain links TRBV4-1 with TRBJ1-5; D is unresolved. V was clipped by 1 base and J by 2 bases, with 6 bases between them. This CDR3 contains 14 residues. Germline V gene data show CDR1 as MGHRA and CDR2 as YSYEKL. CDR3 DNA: TGCGCCAGCAGCCAAGGTTTTCGCAATCAGCCCCAGCATTTT. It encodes CASSQGFRNQPQHF.